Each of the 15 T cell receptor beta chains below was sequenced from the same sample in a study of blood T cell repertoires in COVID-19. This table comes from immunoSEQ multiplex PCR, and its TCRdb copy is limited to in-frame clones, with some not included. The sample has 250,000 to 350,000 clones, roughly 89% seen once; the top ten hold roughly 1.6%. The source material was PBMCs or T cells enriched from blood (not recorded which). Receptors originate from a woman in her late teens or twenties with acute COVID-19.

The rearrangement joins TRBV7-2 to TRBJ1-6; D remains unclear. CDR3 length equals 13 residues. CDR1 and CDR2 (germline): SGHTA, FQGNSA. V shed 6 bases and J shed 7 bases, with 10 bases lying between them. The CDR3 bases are TGTGCCAGCAGTACCCCAGGAAATTCACCCCTCCACTTT. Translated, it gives CASSTPGNSPLHF. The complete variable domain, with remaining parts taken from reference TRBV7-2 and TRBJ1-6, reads GAGVSQSPSNKVTEKGKDVELRCDPISGHTALYWYRQSLGQGLEFLIYFQGNSAPDKSGLPSDRFSAERTGGSVSTLTIQRTQQEDSAVYLCASSTPGNSPLHFGNGTRLTVT.

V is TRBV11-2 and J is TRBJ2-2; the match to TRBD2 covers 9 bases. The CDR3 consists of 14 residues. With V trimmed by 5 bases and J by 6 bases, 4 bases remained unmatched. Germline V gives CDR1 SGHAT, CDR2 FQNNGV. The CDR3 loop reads CASSLSGSPGELFF. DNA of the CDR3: TGTGCCAGCAGCCTTAGCGGGAGTCCCGGGGAGCTGTTTTTT.

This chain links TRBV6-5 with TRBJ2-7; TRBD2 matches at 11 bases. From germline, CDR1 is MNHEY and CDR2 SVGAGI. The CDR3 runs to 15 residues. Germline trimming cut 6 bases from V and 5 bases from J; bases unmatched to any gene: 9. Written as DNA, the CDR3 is TGTGCCAGCAGGCCCTCCGGGACTAGCGGCAACGAGCAGTACTTC. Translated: CASRPSGTSGNEQYF.

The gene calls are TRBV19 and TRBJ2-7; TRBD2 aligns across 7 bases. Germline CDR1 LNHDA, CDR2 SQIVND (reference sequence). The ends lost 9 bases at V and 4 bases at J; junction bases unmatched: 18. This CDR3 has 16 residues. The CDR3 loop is CARPPRASGAPYEQYF. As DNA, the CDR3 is TGTGCCAGACCTCCGAGGGCTAGCGGAGCGCCTTACGAGCAGTACTTC.

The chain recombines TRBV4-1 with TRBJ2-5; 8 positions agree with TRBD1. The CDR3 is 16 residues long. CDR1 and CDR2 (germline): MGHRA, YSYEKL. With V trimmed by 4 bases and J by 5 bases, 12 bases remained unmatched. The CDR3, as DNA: TGCGCCAGCAGCCCGTCTGGACAGGGTGCTACGGAGACCCAGTACTTC. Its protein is CASSPSGQGATETQYF.

As DNA, the CDR3 is TGTGCCAGCAGCAGTATCTTCGACTCTAGCACAGATACGCAGTATTTT. Translation: CASSSIFDSSTDTQYF. The chain combines TRBV21-1 with TRBJ2-3; the table's D call, TRBD2, was not checked against the DNA. TRBV21-1 is designated a pseudogene. The CDR3 has 16 residues.

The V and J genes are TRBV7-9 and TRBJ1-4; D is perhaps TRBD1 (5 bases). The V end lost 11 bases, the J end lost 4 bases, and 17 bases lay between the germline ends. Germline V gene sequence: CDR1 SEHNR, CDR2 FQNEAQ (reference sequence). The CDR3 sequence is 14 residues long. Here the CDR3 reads CAAGFPGGNEKLFF. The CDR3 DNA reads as TGTGCCGCGGGGTTCCCGGGGGGTAATGAAAAACTGTTTTTT.

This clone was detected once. Written as DNA, the CDR3 is TGTGCCATCAGTGCCGCAGACATACTTCCCTACTACGAGCAGTACTTC. It specifies CAISAADILPYYEQYF. The rearrangement joins TRBV10-3 to TRBJ2-7; no clear D gene. The CDR3 sequence is 16 residues long. Germline CDR1 is ENHRY and CDR2 is SYGVKD. With 4 bases removed from V and 3 bases from J, the gap between germline ends came to 19 bases.

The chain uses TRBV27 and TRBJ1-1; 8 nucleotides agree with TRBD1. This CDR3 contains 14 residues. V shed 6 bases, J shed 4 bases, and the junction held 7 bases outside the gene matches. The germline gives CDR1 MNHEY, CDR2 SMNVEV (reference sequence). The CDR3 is CASSSGGSSTEAFF. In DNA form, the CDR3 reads TGTGCCAGCAGCTCAGGGGGCTCGAGCACTGAAGCTTTCTTT.

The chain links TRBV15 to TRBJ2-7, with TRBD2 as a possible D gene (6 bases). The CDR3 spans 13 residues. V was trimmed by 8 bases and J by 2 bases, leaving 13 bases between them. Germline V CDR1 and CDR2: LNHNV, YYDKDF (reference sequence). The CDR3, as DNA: TGTGCCACCTCAGATAGCGGTACCTACGAGCAGTACTTC. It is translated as CATSDSGTYEQYF.

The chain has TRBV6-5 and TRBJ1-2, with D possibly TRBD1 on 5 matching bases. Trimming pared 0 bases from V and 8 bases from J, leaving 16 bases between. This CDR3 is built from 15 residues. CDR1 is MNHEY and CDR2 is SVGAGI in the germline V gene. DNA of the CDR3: TGTGCCAGCAGTTACTCTTCAGGTGGTGGGGCAGGCTACACCTTC. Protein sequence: CASSYSSGGGAGYTF.

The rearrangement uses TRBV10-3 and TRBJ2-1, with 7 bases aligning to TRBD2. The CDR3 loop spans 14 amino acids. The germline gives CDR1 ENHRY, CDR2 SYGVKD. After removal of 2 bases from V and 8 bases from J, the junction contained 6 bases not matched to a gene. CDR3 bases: TGTGCCATCAGTGAGCCGCGGGAGTTTGATGAGCAGTTCTTC. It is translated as CAISEPREFDEQFF.

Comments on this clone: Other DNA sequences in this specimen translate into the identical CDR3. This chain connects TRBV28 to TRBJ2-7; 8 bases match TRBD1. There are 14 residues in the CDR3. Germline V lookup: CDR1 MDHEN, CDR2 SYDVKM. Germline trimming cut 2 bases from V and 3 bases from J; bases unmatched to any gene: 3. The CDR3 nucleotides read TGTGCCAGCAGTTTAACAGGGGGAAGCTACGAGCAGTACTTC. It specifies CASSLTGGSYEQYF.

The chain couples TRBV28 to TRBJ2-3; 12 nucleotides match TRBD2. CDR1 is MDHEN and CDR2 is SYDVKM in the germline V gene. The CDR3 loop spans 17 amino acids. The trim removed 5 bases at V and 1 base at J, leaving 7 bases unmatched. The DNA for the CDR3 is TGTGCCAGCAGTAAAACGACTAGCGGGAGAGGCACAGATACGCAGTATTTT. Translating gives CASSKTTSGRGTDTQYF.

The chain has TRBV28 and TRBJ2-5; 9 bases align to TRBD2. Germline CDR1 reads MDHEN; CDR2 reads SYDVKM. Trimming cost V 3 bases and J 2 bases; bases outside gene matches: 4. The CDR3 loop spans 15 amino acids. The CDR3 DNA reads TGTGCCAGCAGTTTGCCGGCGGGGGGGCAAGAGACCCAGTACTTC. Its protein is CASSLPAGGQETQYF.